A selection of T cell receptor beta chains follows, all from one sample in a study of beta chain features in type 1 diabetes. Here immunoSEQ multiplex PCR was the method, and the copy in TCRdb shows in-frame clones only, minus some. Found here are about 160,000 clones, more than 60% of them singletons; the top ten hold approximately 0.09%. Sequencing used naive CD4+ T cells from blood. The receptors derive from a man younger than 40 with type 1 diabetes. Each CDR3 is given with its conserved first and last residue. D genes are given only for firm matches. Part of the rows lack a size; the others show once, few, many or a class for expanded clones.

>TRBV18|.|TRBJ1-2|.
TGTGCCAGCTCACCACTGGACAATAACTATGGCTACACCTTC
CASSPLDNNYGYTF
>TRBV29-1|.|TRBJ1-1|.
TGCAGCGTTGCGGCCAGGGGATCGAACACTGAAGCTTTCTTT
CSVAARGSNTEAFF
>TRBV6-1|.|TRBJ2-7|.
TGTGCCAGCAGTGAAGTGGGTTACTACGAGCAGTACTTC
CASSEVGYYEQYF
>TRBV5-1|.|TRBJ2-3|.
TGCGCCAGCAGCTTGGTTTTCCTGAGCACAGATACGCAGTATTTT
CASSLVFLSTDTQYF
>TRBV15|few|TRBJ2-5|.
TGTGCCACCAGCAGAGAATTGGGTAGAGAGACCCAGTACTTC
CATSRELGRETQYF
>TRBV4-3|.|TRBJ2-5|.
TGCGCCAGCAGCCAAGATCCGGGGACACCCCAGTACTTC
CASSQDPGTPQYF
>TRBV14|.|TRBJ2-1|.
TGTGCCAGCAGCCCTCTCGGGACGCCGAACAATGAGCAGTTCTTC
CASSPLGTPNNEQFF
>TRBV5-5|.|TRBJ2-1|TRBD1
TGTGCCAGCAGCCGGGACAGCGGCTCCTACAATGAGCAGTTCTTC
CASSRDSGSYNEQFF
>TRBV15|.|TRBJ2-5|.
TGTGCCACCAGCAGAGACCGCGGACTCGGAGAGACCCAGTACTTC
CATSRDRGLGETQYF
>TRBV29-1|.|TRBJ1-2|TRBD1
TGCAGCGCACCGGGACAGGGGGCCACTAACTATGGCTACACCTTC
CSAPGQGATNYGYTF
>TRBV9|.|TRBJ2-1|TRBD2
TGTGCCAGCAGCCCCCCTTACGGGGGGGTGTACAATGAGCAGTTCTTC
CASSPPYGGVYNEQFF
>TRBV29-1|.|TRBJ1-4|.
TGCAGCGTACAAGGGACAACTAATGAAAAACTGTTTTTT
CSVQGTTNEKLFF
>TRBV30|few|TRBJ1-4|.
TGTGCCTGGAGTCGACAGTCGAATGAAAAACTGTTTTTT
CAWSRQSNEKLFF
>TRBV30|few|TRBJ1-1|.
TGTGCCTGGAGTGTTGTGGGGACTGAAGCTTTCTTT
CAWSVVGTEAFF
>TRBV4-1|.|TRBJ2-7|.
TGCGCCGTTCCGCCCCCTGTTCGGCTCCGCTCCTACGAGCAGTACTTC
CAVPPPVRLRSYEQYF
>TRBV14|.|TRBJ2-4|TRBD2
TGTGCCAGCAGCTTCTCCCTCAGCGGGGGGAAAAGAAACATTCAGTACTTC
CASSFSLSGGKRNIQYF
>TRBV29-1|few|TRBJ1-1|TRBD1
TGCAGCGCTGACAGGGGAACTGAAGCTTTCTTT
CSADRGTEAFF
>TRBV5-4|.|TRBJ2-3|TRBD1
TGTGCCAGCAGCAGGGACAGCAACACAGATACGCAGTATTTT
CASSRDSNTDTQYF
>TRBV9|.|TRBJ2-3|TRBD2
TGTGCCAGCAGCGTAGGTCAGCGGGAGGATACGCAGTATTTT
CASSVGQREDTQYF
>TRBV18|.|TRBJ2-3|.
TGTGCCAGCTCACCACTAGATACGCAGTATTTT
CASSPLDTQYF
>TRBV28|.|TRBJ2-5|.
TGTGCCAGCAGCCCCGGCGGCAGCCTGGGGACCCAGTACTTC
CASSPGGSLGTQYF
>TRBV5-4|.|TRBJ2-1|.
TGTGCCAGCAGCTTGGGCCAGCCATCCTACAATGAGCAGTTCTTC
CASSLGQPSYNEQFF
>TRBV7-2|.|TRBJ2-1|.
TGTGCCAGCAGTGGGTACAATGAGCAGTTCTTC
CASSGYNEQFF
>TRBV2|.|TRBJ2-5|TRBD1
TGTGCCAGCAGTGAAACCGACAGGGAGAGGGAGACCCAGTACTTC
CASSETDRERETQYF
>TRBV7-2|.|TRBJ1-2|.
TGTGCCAGCAGCTTAGCAGGGATTGGCTACACCTTC
CASSLAGIGYTF
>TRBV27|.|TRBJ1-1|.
TGTGCCAGCTCAATTGACAGGAAATTTGAAGCTTTCTTT
CASSIDRKFEAFF
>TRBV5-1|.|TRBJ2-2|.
TGCGCCAGCACCCTGGGCACCATGAACACCGGGGAGCTGTTTTTT
CASTLGTMNTGELFF
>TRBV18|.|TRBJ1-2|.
TGTGCCAGCTCACTCACGACAGACGGCAACTATGGCTACACCTTC
CASSLTTDGNYGYTF
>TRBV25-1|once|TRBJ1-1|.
TGTGCCAGCAGTGAAATGAGGGAAGCTTTCTTT
CASSEMREAFF
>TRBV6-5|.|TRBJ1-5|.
TGTGCCAGCAGGACTGCAGGGGTGAGCAATCAGCCCCAGCATTTT
CASRTAGVSNQPQHF
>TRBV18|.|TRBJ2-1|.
TGTGCCAGTTTCATCTACGGGTATGAGCAGTTCTTC
CASFIYGYEQFF
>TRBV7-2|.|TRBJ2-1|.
TGTGCCAGCAGCTTAATGGGCAGCGGCCTCTACAATGAGCAGTTCTTC
CASSLMGSGLYNEQFF
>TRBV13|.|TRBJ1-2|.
TGTGCCAGCAGCTCCACAGGGTCTAACTATGGCTACACCTTC
CASSSTGSNYGYTF
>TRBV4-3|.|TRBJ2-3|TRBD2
TGCGCCAGCAGCCAAGATCAGTCTAGCGGGGTAGAAGATACGCAGTATTTT
CASSQDQSSGVEDTQYF
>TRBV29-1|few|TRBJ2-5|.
TGCAGCGTTGAATCAGGGCTCCCAGAGACCCAGTACTTC
CSVESGLPETQYF
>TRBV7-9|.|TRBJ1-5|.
TGTGCCAGCAGCTTAGGAGGGTCGAGGCAGCCCCAGCATTTT
CASSLGGSRQPQHF
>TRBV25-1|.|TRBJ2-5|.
TGTGCCAGCAGTACCACAGGGTATGGTGAGACCCAGTACTTC
CASSTTGYGETQYF
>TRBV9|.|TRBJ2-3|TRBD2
TGTGCCAGCAGCTCCTATGCGGGGGGCCCAGATACGCAGTATTTT
CASSSYAGGPDTQYF
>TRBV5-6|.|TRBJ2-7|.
TGTGCCAGCAGCATGTTCACCGGAGCCTTCTACGAGCAGTACTTC
CASSMFTGAFYEQYF
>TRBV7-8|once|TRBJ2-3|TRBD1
TGTGCCAGCAGCTTCGACAGGGGGATACCCAGCACAGATACGCAGTATTTT
CASSFDRGIPSTDTQYF
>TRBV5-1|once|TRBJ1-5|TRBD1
TGCGCCAGCAGCTCCGGGACAGAGGGTCAGCCCCAGCATTTT
CASSSGTEGQPQHF
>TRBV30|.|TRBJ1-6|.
TGTGCCTGGAGGGGCATCTATAATTCACCCCTCCACTTT
CAWRGIYNSPLHF
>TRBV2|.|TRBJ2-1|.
TGTGCCAGCAGTGTGGGCTACAATGAGCAGTTCTTC
CASSVGYNEQFF
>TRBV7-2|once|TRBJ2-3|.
TGTGCCAGCAGCTTAGGTACAGATACGCAGTATTTT
CASSLGTDTQYF
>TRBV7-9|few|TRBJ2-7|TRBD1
TGTGCCAGCAGCGCCGGGACAGGGAGCCACGAGCAGTACTTC
CASSAGTGSHEQYF
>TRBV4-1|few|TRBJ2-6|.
TGCGCCAGCAGCCAAGATGATCAGGGGCACTCTGGGGCCAACGTCCTGACTTTC
CASSQDDQGHSGANVLTF
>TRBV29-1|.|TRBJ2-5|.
TGCAGCGTTGACAGACTAGAGACCCAGTACTTC
CSVDRLETQYF
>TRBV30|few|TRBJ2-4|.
TGTGCCTGGAGTGTACCGGTAGAAGTCCTAATTCAGTACTTC
CAWSVPVEVLIQYF
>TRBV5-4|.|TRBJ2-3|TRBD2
TGTGCCAGCAGCTTGACTAGCGGAGAGGCAGATACGCAGTATTTT
CASSLTSGEADTQYF
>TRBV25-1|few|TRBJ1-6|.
TGTGCCAGCAGTGAATCCAGGGACACAAATTCACCCCTCCACTTT
CASSESRDTNSPLHF
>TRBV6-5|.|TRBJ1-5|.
TGTGCCAGCAGTACCCAGAGGGATCAGCCCCAGCATTTT
CASSTQRDQPQHF
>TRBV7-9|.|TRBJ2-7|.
TGTGCCAGCAGCTTATCCGAGGTTCCCTCCGAGCAGTACTTC
CASSLSEVPSEQYF
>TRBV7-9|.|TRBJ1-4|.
TGTGCCAGCAGCCCACAGGGCTCTAATGAAAAACTGTTTTTT
CASSPQGSNEKLFF